The 31 T cell receptor beta chains listed next were all sequenced from one sample in a study of blood T cell repertoires in COVID-19. Some clones are missing from TCRdb's copy, which holds only in-frame ones; the method was immunoSEQ multiplex PCR. This table holds around 65,000 clones, roughly 86% found once. The sequencing sample was made of peripheral blood. Source of these receptors: a human donor in a cohort sampled during active COVID-19.

This clone has a single count. The V gene is TRBV6-5, the J gene TRBJ2-1; perhaps TRBD1 as D (7 bases). CDR3 length equals 13 residues. Germline V lookup: CDR1 MNHEY, CDR2 SVGAGI. Trimming took 9 bases from V and 7 from J, leaving 16 bases between them. CDR3: CASKTTGRNEQFF. CDR3 coding DNA: TGTGCCAGTAAGACGACAGGGAGGAATGAGCAGTTCTTC.

This clone was seen just once. The CDR3 reads CASSVRVGETQYF. Written as DNA, the CDR3 is TGCGCCAGCAGTGTCCGGGTTGGAGAGACCCAGTACTTC. V gene TRBV10-1 combines with J gene TRBJ2-5; D is unclear. Germline-derived CDR1 and CDR2 are WNHNN and SYGVQD (reference sequence). The CDR3 is 13 residues long. The V end lost 4 bases, the J end lost 4 bases, and 10 bases lay between the germline ends.

The chain has TRBV19 and TRBJ1-5; 8 positions agree with TRBD1. The CDR3 is made up of 16 amino acids. Germline CDR1 reads LNHDA; CDR2 reads SQIVND (reference sequence). After removal of 9 bases from V and 4 bases from J, the junction contained 14 bases not matched to a gene. The CDR3 protein is CASRDRLAGNNQPQHF. As DNA, the CDR3 is TGTGCCAGCCGGGACAGGCTGGCGGGTAATAATCAGCCCCAGCATTTT.

This clone was found a few times. The rearrangement joins TRBV20-1 to TRBJ1-5, with D maybe TRBD1 (5 bases). CDR1 DFQATT and CDR2 SNEGSKA come from the germline V gene (reference sequence). Trimming took 5 bases from V and 9 from J, leaving 8 bases between them. The CDR3 runs 10 residues. The CDR3 DNA sequence: TGCAGTGCTTCGGGGGGGCCCCAGCATTTT. Amino acid sequence: CSASGGPQHF.

The chain is built from TRBV28 and TRBJ1-2; TRBD1 might be the D (5 bases). The germline V and J ends were trimmed by 10 bases and 4 bases, with 22 bases remaining between them. CDR1 MDHEN and CDR2 SYDVKM come from the germline V gene. CDR3 length equals 15 residues. CDR3 nucleotides: TGTGCCACCTTTGGGACTGAGGGGCGCCTCTATGGCTACACCTTC. It yields the protein CATFGTEGRLYGYTF.

The count of this clone is one. The chain links TRBV7-9 to TRBJ2-3; TRBD2 might be the D (5 bases). Germline lookup yields CDR1 SEHNR and CDR2 FQNEAQ (reference sequence). The CDR3 is 16 amino acids. Trimming cost V 5 bases and J 0 bases, with 15 bases left between them. This CDR3 reads CASSPLDGKSTDTQYF. DNA for the CDR3: TGTGCCAGCAGCCCACTCGACGGGAAAAGCACAGATACGCAGTATTTT.

The chain links TRBV6-5 to TRBJ1-2; 7 bases match TRBD1. Trimming cost V 5 bases and J 7 bases; bases outside gene matches: 13. The CDR3 contains 15 residues. The germline V gene encodes CDR1 MNHEY and CDR2 SVGAGI. CDR3 sequence: CASSPTTGARIGYTF. The DNA for the CDR3 is TGTGCCAGCAGTCCCACAACAGGGGCTCGGATTGGCTACACCTTC.

The genes are TRBV12-5 and TRBJ2-2; D gene uncertain. From germline, CDR1 is LGHNT and CDR2 FRNRAP. With 0 bases removed from V and 8 bases from J, the gap between germline ends came to 16 bases. CDR3 length equals 16 residues. CDR3 sequence: CASGLVRGVGSGELFF. The CDR3 DNA sequence: TGTGCTAGTGGTTTGGTACGAGGCGTCGGTAGTGGGGAGCTGTTTTTT.

This clone has a handful of counts. CDR3 sequence reads: CASSSALLSGRTYEQYF. CDR3 DNA sequence: TGTGCCAGCAGCTCGGCCCTCCTTAGCGGGAGGACCTACGAGCAGTACTTC. This rearrangement joins TRBV7-2 to TRBJ2-7; 10 nucleotides match TRBD2. Germline V gives CDR1 SGHTA, CDR2 FQGNSA. J was trimmed by 2 bases and V by 4 bases; bases with no gene match: 11. CDR3 length: 17 amino acids.

This chain links TRBV19 with TRBJ2-5, with 9 nucleotides matching TRBD2. Germline V gene data show CDR1 as LNHDA and CDR2 as SQIVND (reference sequence). The trim removed 6 bases at V and 5 bases at J, leaving 7 bases unmatched. This CDR3 is 14 amino acids long. The CDR3 DNA sequence: TGTGCCAGTAGGTCTAGCGGGATCGGGGAGACCCAGTACTTC. Its protein product is CASRSSGIGETQYF.

V gene TRBV5-6 combines with J gene TRBJ2-2; D perhaps matches TRBD1 (6 bases). The CDR3 contains 17 residues. The V end was cut by 1 base, the J end by 2 bases, with 15 bases between. Germline V gives CDR1 SGHDT, CDR2 YYEEEE. This chain's CDR3 is CASSLFGAQGNTGELFF. The DNA of the CDR3 is TGTGCCAGCAGCTTGTTTGGGGCACAGGGAAACACCGGGGAGCTGTTTTTT.

The chain joins TRBV18 to TRBJ2-7; TRBD1 might be the D (6 bases). Germline V lookup: CDR1 KGHSH, CDR2 LQKENI. V gave up 5 bases and J gave up 2 bases, with 10 bases separating them. The CDR3 spans 13 residues. CDR3 in amino acids: CASSASGAYEQYF. CDR3 coding DNA: TGTGCCAGCTCAGCGTCAGGGGCCTACGAGCAGTACTTC.

This chain links TRBV4-1 with TRBJ2-3, with TRBD2 matching over 13 bases. The CDR3 covers 17 residues. V was clipped by 0 bases and J by 5 bases; unmatched bases: 5. Germline V lookup: CDR1 MGHRA, CDR2 YSYEKL. The CDR3 here is CASSQELAGGPVDTQYF. The CDR3 nucleotides are TGCGCCAGCAGCCAAGAACTAGCGGGAGGGCCGGTAGATACGCAGTATTTT.

The chain combines TRBV18 with TRBJ1-4; maybe TRBD1 (5 bases). V dropped 6 bases and J dropped 5 bases, with 10 bases sitting between them. The CDR3 spans 13 residues. Germline CDR1 and CDR2: KGHSH and LQKENI. The chain's CDR3 is CASSSGQNEKLFF. The DNA of the CDR3 is TGTGCCAGCTCCTCAGGGCAAAATGAAAAACTGTTTTTT.

The chain carries TRBV6-4 and TRBJ1-6, with 8 bases lining up with TRBD1. This CDR3 spans 16 amino acids. The germline V gene encodes CDR1 MRHNA and CDR2 SNTAGT. With V trimmed by 2 bases and J by 5 bases, 5 bases remained unmatched. CDR3 sequence (DNA): TGTGCCAGCAGTGACAACCCGACAGGGGATAATTCACCCCTCCACTTT. This encodes CASSDNPTGDNSPLHF.

The V and J genes are TRBV7-9 and TRBJ2-5, with D perhaps TRBD2 (5 bases). V dropped 3 bases and J dropped 5 bases, with 7 bases sitting between them. The CDR3 totals 12 residues. Per the germline V gene, CDR1 is SEHNR and CDR2 is FQNEAQ (reference sequence). The CDR3 sequence is CASSLRRETQYF. CDR3 sequence (DNA): TGTGCCAGCAGCTTGAGGAGGGAGACCCAGTACTTC. The full variable domain, rest sourced from reference TRBV7-9 and TRBJ2-5, is DTGVSQNPRHKITKRGQNVTFRCDPISEHNRLYWYRQTLGQGPEFLTYFQNEAQLEKSRLLSDRFSAERPKGSFSTLEIQRTEQGDSAMYLCASSLRRETQYFGPGTRLLVL.

This sequence joins TRBV4-3 and TRBJ2-2; D perhaps matches TRBD1 (5 bases). The V end was cut by 0 bases, the J end by 5 bases, with 10 bases between. Per germline, CDR1 LGHNA and CDR2 YSLEER. There are 15 residues in the CDR3. The CDR3 DNA reads TGCGCCAGCAGCCAAGATCCGCCAGGGACCGGGGAGCTGTTTTTT. Translated: CASSQDPPGTGELFF.

The chain employs TRBV7-8 and TRBJ2-2, with a tentative D call TRBD2 (6 bases). The CDR3 runs 15 residues. V was cut by 7 bases and J by 5 bases, with 17 bases left in between. CDR1 and CDR2 (germline): SGHVS, FQNEAQ. CDR3 in DNA: TGTGCCAGCAAGTTTAGCGGAGCCTCTACCGGGGAGCTGTTTTTT. Translating it yields CASKFSGASTGELFF. Combining the CDR3 with reference TRBV7-8 and TRBJ2-2 gives the whole variable domain GAGVSQSPRYKVAKRGQDVALRCDPISGHVSLFWYQQALGQGPEFLTYFQNEAQLDKSGLPSDRFFAERPEGSVSTLKIQRTQQEDSAVYLCASKFSGASTGELFFGEGSRLTVL.

This chain links TRBV9 with TRBJ2-5; D perhaps matches TRBD2 (7 bases). The germline CDR1 and CDR2 sequences are SGDLS and YYNGEE. This CDR3 has 18 residues. The V gene lost 0 bases and the J gene lost 5 bases, with 23 bases spanning the gap. The DNA for the CDR3 is TGTGCCAGCAGCGTAGGAGGAGGGGGAGGGGCGGCCAGGGAGACCCAGTACTTC. It codes for CASSVGGGGGAARETQYF.

V and J are TRBV7-8 and TRBJ2-3, with a weak D call TRBD2 (6 bases). Germline loops: CDR1 SGHVS, CDR2 FQNEAQ. The CDR3 runs to 13 residues. V shed 3 bases and J shed 8 bases, with 12 bases lying between them. This chain's CDR3 is CASSFGTEFTQYF. CDR3 sequence (DNA): TGTGCCAGCAGCTTCGGGACTGAGTTTACGCAGTATTTT.

This clone was picked up a small number of times. The chain is built from TRBV28 and TRBJ1-5, with 9 positions matching TRBD1. Unmatched junction bases numbered 9, after V lost 5 bases and J lost 7 bases. The CDR3 consists of 15 residues. The germline CDR1 and CDR2 sequences are MDHEN and SYDVKM. The CDR3 coding sequence is TGTGCCAGCAGTGCCGCTACAGGGGGCTCACAGCCCCAGCATTTT. It specifies CASSAATGGSQPQHF.

The chain recombines TRBV27 with TRBJ2-7; unclear D gene. The CDR3 is made up of 13 amino acids. The germline gives CDR1 MNHEY, CDR2 SMNVEV (reference sequence). Trimming removed 6 bases from V and 6 bases from J, with 15 bases in between. The CDR3 DNA reads TGTGCCAGCAGAAGATCAACCACGGGCGAGCAGTACTTC. The encoded protein is CASRRSTTGEQYF.

The genes are TRBV5-4 and TRBJ2-3, with 7 bases that match TRBD2. In germline, CDR1 is SGHNT, CDR2 YYREEE (reference sequence). The length of the CDR3 is 13 residues. The V and J ends lost 7 bases and 3 bases, in that order; junction bases with no gene match: 5. The CDR3 sequence: CASGEGWTDTQYF. The CDR3 region has the DNA TGTGCCAGCGGGGAGGGGTGGACAGATACGCAGTATTTT.

The gene calls are TRBV6-5 and TRBJ2-7; D perhaps matches TRBD2 (6 bases). The CDR3 consists of 14 residues. The germline gives CDR1 MNHEY, CDR2 SVGAGI. The V end lost 6 bases, the J end lost 0 bases, and 12 bases lay between the germline ends. The CDR3 spells CASRPSAYSYEQYF. In nucleotides, the CDR3 is TGTGCCAGCAGACCTAGCGCCTACTCCTACGAGCAGTACTTC.

The chain joins TRBV12-3 or TRBV12-4 to TRBJ2-3; D is uncertain. The V end was cut by 4 bases, the J end by 4 bases, with 6 bases between. The CDR3 spans 12 residues. The CDR3 DNA is TGTGCCAGCAGTTATTTCTCAGATACGCAGTATTTT. Its translation: CASSYFSDTQYF.

The chain joins TRBV27 to TRBJ2-7; 8 bases are shared with TRBD1. The CDR3 sequence is 15 residues long. Germline lookup yields CDR1 MNHEY and CDR2 SMNVEV (reference sequence). V lost 4 bases to trimming and J lost 6 bases; unmatched junction nucleotides: 11. This CDR3 is CASSSTTGVEGEQYF. In DNA, the CDR3 is TGTGCCAGCAGTTCGACGACAGGGGTCGAAGGCGAGCAGTACTTC.

The rearrangement links TRBV18 to TRBJ2-4, with D possibly matching TRBD1 (6 bases). The CDR3 has 18 residues. The germline gives CDR1 KGHSH, CDR2 LQKENI. V gave up 3 bases and J gave up 1 base, with 19 bases separating them. In DNA, the CDR3 is TGTGCCAGCTCACCGCCTAACAACAGGGTCGGGGCCAAAAACATTCAGTACTTC. This translates into CASSPPNNRVGAKNIQYF.

The chain combines TRBV6-1 with TRBJ2-7; TRBD1 might be the D (6 bases). This CDR3 is built from 13 residues. V lost 2 bases and J 8 bases, leaving 13 bases between the germline ends. CDR1 and CDR2 (germline): MNHNS, SASEGT. The CDR3: CASSENRAGQQYF. The CDR3, as DNA: TGTGCCAGCAGTGAAAACAGGGCTGGGCAGCAGTACTTC.

The genes are TRBV23-1 and TRBJ1-5, with 10 bases fitting TRBD1. TRBV23-1 is designated an ORF whose function remains uncertain. The ends lost 2 bases at V and 2 bases at J; junction bases unmatched: 6. CDR3 length equals 17 residues. CDR3 in DNA: TGCGCCAGCAGTCAACCGGGACAGGGGATTGGCAATCAGCCCCAGCATTTT. Amino acid sequence: CASSQPGQGIGNQPQHF.

Concerning this clone: This sample also contains other DNA sequences that code for the same CDR3. J is TRBJ2-2 and V is TRBV24-1; no definite D call. Trimming cost V 8 bases and J 1 base, with 7 bases left between them. This CDR3 spans 13 amino acids. The V gene's germline CDR1 is KGHDR and CDR2 SFDVKD. This chain's CDR3 is CATKAGNTGELFF. CDR3 DNA sequence: TGTGCCACCAAGGCAGGGAACACCGGGGAGCTGTTTTTT.

This rearrangement joins TRBV11-3 to TRBJ2-1; 14 bases align to TRBD2. The CDR3 is 16 amino acids. The germline CDR1 and CDR2 sequences are SGHNT and YENEEA. V lost 1 base, J lost 10 bases, and 6 bases stayed unmatched. The CDR3, as DNA: TGTGCCAGCAGCTTAGGAGGGACTAGCGGGAGACGCGAGCAGTTCTTC. It codes for CASSLGGTSGRREQFF.